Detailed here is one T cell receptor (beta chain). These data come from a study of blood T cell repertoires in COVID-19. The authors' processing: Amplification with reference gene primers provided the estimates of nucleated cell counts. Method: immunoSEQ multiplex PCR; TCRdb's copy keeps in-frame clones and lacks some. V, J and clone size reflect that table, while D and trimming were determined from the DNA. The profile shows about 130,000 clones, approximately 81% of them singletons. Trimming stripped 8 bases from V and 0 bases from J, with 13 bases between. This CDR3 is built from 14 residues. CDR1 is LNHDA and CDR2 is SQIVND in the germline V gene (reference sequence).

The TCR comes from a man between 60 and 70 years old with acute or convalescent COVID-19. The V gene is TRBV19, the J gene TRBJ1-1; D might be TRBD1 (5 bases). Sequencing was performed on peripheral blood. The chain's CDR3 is CASLDSSMNTEAFF. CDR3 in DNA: TGTGCCAGTCTCGACAGTTCCATGAACACTGAAGCTTTCTTT. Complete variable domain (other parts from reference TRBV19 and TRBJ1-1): DGGITQSPKYLFRKEGQNVTLSCEQNLNHDAMYWYRQDPGQGLRLIYYSQIVNDFQKGDIAEGYSVSREKKESFPLTVTSAQKNPTAFYLCASLDSSMNTEAFFGQGTRLTVV.